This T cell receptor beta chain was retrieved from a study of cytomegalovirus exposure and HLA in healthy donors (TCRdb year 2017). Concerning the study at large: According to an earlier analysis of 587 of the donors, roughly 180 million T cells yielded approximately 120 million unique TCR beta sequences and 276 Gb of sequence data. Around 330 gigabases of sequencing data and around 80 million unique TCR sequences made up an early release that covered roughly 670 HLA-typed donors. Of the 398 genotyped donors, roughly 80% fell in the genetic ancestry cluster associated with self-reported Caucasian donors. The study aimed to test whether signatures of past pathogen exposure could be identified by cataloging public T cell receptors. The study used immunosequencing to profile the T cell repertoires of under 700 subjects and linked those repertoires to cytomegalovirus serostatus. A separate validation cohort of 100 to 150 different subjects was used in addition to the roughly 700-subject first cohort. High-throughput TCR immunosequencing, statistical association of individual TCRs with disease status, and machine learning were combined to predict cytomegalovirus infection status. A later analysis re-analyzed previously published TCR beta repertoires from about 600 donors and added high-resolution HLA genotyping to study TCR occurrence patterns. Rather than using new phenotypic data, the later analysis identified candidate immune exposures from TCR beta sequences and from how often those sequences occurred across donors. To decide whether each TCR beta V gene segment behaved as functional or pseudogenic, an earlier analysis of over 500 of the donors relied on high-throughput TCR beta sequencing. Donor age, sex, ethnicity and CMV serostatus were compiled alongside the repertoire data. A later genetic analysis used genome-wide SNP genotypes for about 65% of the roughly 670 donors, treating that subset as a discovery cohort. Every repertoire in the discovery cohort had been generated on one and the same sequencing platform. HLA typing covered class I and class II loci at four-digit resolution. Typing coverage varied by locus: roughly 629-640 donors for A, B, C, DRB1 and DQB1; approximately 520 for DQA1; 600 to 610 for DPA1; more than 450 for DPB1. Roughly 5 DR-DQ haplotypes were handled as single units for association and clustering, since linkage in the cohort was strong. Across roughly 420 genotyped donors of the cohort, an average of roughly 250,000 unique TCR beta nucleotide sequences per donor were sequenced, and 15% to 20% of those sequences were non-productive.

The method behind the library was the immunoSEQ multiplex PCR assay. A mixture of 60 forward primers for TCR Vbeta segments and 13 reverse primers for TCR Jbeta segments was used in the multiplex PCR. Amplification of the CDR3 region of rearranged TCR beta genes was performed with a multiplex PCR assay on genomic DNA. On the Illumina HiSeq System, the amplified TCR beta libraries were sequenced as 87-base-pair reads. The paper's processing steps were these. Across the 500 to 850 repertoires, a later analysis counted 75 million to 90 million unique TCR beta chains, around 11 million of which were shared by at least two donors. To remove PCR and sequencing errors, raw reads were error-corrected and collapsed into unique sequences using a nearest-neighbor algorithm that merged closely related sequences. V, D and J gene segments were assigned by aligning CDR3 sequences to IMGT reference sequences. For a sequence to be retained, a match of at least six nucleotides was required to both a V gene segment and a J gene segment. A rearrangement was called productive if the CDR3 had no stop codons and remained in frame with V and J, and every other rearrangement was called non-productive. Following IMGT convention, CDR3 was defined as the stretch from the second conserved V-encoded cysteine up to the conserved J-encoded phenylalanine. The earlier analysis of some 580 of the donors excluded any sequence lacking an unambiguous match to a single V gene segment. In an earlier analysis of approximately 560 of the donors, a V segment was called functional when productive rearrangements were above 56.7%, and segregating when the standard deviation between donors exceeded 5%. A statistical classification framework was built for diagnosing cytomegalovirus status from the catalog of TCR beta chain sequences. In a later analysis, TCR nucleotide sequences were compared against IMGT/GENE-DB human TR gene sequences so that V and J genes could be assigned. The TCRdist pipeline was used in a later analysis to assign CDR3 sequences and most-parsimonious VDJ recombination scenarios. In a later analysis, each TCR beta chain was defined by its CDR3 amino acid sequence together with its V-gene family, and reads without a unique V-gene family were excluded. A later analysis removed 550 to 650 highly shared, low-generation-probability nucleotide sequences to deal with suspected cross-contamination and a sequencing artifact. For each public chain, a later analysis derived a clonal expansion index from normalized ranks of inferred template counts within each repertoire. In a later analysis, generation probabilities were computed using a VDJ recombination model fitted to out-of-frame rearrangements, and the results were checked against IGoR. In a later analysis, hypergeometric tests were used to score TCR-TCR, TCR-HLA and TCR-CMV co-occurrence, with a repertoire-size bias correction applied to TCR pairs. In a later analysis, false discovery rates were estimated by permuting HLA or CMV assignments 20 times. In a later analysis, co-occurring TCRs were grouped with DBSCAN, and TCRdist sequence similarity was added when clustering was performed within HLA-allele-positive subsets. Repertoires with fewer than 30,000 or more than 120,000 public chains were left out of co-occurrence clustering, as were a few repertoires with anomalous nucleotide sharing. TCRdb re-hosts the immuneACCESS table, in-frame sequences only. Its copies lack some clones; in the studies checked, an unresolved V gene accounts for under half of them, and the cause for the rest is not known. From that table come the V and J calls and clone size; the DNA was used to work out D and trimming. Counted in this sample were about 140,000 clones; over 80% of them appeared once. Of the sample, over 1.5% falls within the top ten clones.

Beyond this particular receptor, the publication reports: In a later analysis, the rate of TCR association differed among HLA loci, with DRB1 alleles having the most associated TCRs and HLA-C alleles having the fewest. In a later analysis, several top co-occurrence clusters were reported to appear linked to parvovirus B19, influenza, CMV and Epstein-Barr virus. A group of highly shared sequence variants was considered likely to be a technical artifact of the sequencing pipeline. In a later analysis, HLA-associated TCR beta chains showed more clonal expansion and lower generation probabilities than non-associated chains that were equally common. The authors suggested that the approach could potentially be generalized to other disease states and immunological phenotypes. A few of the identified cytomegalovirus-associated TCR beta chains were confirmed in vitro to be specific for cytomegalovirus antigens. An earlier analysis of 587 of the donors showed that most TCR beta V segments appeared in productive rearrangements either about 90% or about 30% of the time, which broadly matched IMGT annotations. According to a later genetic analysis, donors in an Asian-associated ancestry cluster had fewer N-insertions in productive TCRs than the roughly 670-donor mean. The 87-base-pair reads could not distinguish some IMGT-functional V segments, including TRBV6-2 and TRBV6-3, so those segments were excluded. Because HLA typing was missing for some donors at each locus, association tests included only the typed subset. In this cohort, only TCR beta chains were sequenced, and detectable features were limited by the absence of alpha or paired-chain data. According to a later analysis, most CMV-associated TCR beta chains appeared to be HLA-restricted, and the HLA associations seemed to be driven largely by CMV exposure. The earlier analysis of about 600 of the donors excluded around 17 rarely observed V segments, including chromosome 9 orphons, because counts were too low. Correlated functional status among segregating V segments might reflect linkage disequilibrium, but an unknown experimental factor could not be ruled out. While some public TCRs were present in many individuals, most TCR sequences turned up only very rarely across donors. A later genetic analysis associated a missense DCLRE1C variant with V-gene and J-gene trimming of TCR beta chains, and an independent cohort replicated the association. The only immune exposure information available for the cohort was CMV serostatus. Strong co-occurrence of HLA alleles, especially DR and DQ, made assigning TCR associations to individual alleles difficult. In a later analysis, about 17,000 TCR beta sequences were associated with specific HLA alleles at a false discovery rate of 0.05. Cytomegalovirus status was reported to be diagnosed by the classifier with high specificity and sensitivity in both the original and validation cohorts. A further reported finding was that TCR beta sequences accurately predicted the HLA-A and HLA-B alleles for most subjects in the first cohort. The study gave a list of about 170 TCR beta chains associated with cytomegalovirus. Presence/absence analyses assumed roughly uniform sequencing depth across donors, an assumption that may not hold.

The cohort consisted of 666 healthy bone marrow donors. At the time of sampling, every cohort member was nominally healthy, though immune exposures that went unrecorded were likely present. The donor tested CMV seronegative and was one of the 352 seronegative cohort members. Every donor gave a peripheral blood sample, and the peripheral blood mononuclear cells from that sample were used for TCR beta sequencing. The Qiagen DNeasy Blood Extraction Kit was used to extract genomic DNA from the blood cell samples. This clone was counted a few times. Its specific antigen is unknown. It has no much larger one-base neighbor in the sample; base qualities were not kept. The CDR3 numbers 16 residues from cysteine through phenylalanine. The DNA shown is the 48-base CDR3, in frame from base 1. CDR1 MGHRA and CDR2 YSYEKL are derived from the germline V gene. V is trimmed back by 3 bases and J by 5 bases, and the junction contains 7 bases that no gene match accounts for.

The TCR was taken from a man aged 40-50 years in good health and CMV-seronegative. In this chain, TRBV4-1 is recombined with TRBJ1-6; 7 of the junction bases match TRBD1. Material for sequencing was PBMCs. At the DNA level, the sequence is TGCGCCAGCAGCCATGCCCGGGACAGCGATAATTCACCCCTCCACTTT. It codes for CASSHARDSDNSPLHF.